These 19 T cell receptor beta chains were sequenced from one sample in a study of T cells in Graves' hyperthyroidism and ophthalmopathy (dated 2019 in TCRdb). Libraries were constructed by multiplex PCR. The listed sequencing device is Illumina HiSeq 2000. Amplification of TCR beta CDR3 regions was carried out from RNA transcripts. The first round of RT-PCR for the TCR CDR3 was performed with the HTBI primer set and the Qiagen OneStep RT-PCR kit. Using fastp trimming at Q25 and MiXCR clonotype assembly, TCRdb reanalyzed the public sequencing data and kept in-frame beta chains. When rows share a CDR3 protein, they turn into one entry using the most common DNA and genes. A total of a few hundred thousand distinct CDR3 sequences appear in this sample, approximately 16% of them only once. The ten largest clones capture under 3.5% of the sample. Sequenced input: blood. These receptors were taken from a woman between 40 and 55 years old with Graves' ophthalmopathy.

This clonotype has just a few counts. The chain is built from TRBV10-3 and TRBJ2-7; TRBD2 agrees at 7 bases. This CDR3 spans 15 amino acids. Trimming cost V 4 bases and J 2 bases; bases outside gene matches: 8. Germline CDR1 is ENHRY and CDR2 is SYGVKD. The CDR3 DNA reads TGTGCCATCAGTGGGGTTGCGGGAGTTGCCTACGAGCAGTACTTC. This gives the protein CAISGVAGVAYEQYF.

J is TRBJ2-5 and V is TRBV5-1, with a possible D match to TRBD1 (6 bases). The V and J ends lost 4 bases and 5 bases respectively, with 18 bases between them. CDR1 and CDR2 (germline): SGHRS, YFSETQ. The CDR3 has 15 residues. CDR3 DNA sequence: TGCGCCAGCAGCCCAGGGGCTAGTTTGTTGGAGACCCAGTACTTC. Residues: CASSPGASLLETQYF. Full variable domain (rest looked up from reference TRBV5-1 and TRBJ2-5): KAGVTQTPRYLIKTRGQQVTLSCSPISGHRSVSWYQQTPGQGLQFLFEYFSETQRNKGNFPGRFSGRQFSNSRSEMNVSTLELGDSALYLCASSPGASLLETQYFGPGTRLLVL.

The chain recombines TRBV2 with TRBJ1-2; 10 nucleotides align to TRBD1. The CDR3 is made up of 14 amino acids. Germline V CDR1 and CDR2: SNHLY, FYNNEI. After removal of 6 bases from V and 0 bases from J, the junction contained 1 base not matched to a gene. This CDR3 is CASRGQGPNYGYTF. The CDR3 DNA reads TGTGCCAGCAGGGGACAGGGGCCTAACTATGGCTACACCTTC.

This clonotype occurred many times. Here the CDR3 reads CASSPDTYLQHF. CDR3 sequence (DNA): TGTGCCAGCTCACCGGACACTTACCTCCAGCATTTT. The V gene is TRBV18, the J gene TRBJ1-5, with D possibly matching TRBD1 (5 bases). The CDR3 is 12 residues long. Per the germline V gene, CDR1 is KGHSH and CDR2 is LQKENI. The V gene lost 3 bases and the J gene lost 12 bases, with 12 bases spanning the gap.

This clonotype was found many times. The chain combines TRBV28 with TRBJ2-1; 13 positions match TRBD2. CDR1 and CDR2 (germline): MDHEN, SYDVKM. The CDR3 is 16 amino acids. Trimming cost V 3 bases and J 3 bases; bases outside gene matches: 2. The CDR3 bases are TGTGCCAGCAGTTTTGGGACTAGCGGGATCTACAATGAGCAGTTCTTC. Amino acid sequence: CASSFGTSGIYNEQFF. The whole variable domain, remainder taken from reference TRBV28 and TRBJ2-1, is DVKVTQSSRYLVKRTGEKVFLECVQDMDHENMFWYRQDPGLGLRLIYFSYDVKMKEKGDIPEGYSVSREKKERFSLILESASTNQTSMYLCASSFGTSGIYNEQFFGPGTRLTVL.

The chain combines TRBV7-3 with TRBJ2-2; no firm D call. This CDR3 region has 13 residues. The germline V and J ends were trimmed by 3 bases and 8 bases, with 10 bases remaining between them. Looked up from germline, CDR1 is SGHTA and CDR2 is FQGTGA. This CDR3 reads CASSLGRAGELFF. In DNA form, the CDR3 reads TGTGCCAGCAGCTTGGGAAGGGCTGGGGAGCTGTTTTTT.

This clonotype was seen at least ten times. This sequence joins TRBV11-2 and TRBJ2-1, with a weak D call TRBD1 (6 bases). This CDR3 is built from 16 residues. Germline V gene lookup returns CDR1 SGHAT and CDR2 FQNNGV. The germline V and J ends were trimmed by 5 bases and 3 bases, with 17 bases remaining between them. CDR3 sequence: CASSNRVKGVYNEQFF. In nucleotides, the CDR3 is TGTGCCAGCAGCAACCGGGTTAAGGGGGTCTACAATGAGCAGTTCTTC.

There are many counts of this clonotype. The chain links TRBV7-2 to TRBJ2-2; TRBD1 matches at 7 bases. Germline CDR1 SGHTA, CDR2 FQGNSA. V was pared by 3 bases and J by 2 bases, with 12 bases of the junction left unmatched. This CDR3 has 18 residues. The CDR3 region has the DNA TGTGCCAGCAGCTTCCTAAGTAACAGGGGCAAAAACACCGGGGAGCTGTTTTTT. Residues: CASSFLSNRGKNTGELFF.

A few counts support this clonotype. The chain has TRBV20-1 and TRBJ2-7, with D tentatively TRBD1 or TRBD2 (10 bases each). CDR1 and CDR2 (germline): DFQATT, SNEGSKA (reference sequence). The V end lost 5 bases, the J end lost 9 bases, and 26 bases lay between the germline ends. This CDR3 contains 15 residues. The CDR3 DNA sequence: TGCAGTGCTCAGCGGGGGGGACAGGGGCCTGGGTTGCAGTACTTC. Its translation: CSAQRGGQGPGLQYF.

This clonotype turned up a few times. This rearrangement joins TRBV6-2 or TRBV6-3 to TRBJ1-3, with D tentatively TRBD1 (5 bases). CDR3 size: 14 residues. The V gene's germline CDR1 is MNHEY and CDR2 SVGEGT. Trimming removed 3 bases at V and 8 bases at J, with 14 bases between. The CDR3 here is CASSYERGPDTIYF. CDR3 DNA: TGTGCCAGCAGTTATGAACGGGGACCGGACACCATATATTTT.

The sample holds a few counts of this clonotype. The chain combines TRBV7-2 with TRBJ2-5; no definite D call. V lost 3 bases and J 3 bases, leaving 8 bases between the germline ends. From germline, CDR1 is SGHTA and CDR2 FQGNSA. The CDR3 loop spans 13 amino acids. This chain's CDR3 is CASSFSWKETQYF. DNA for the CDR3: TGTGCCAGCAGCTTTTCCTGGAAAGAGACCCAGTACTTC.

This clonotype has a handful of counts. The chain links TRBV20-1 to TRBJ2-5; D is possibly TRBD2 (6 bases). The CDR3 is 15 amino acids. Between the trimmed V and J ends, which lost 0 bases and 5 bases, there was a span of 16 bases. Germline CDR1 is DFQATT and CDR2 is SNEGSKA (reference sequence). CDR3 region: CSARDLKQGGETQYF. The CDR3 nucleotides read TGCAGTGCTAGAGATTTAAAGCAGGGAGGCGAGACCCAGTACTTC.

This clonotype occurred many times. This chain uses TRBV28 with TRBJ2-1, with TRBD2 matching over 7 bases. The CDR3 runs to 15 residues. Germline-derived CDR1 and CDR2 are MDHEN and SYDVKM. V lost 7 bases, J lost 4 bases, and 10 bases stayed unmatched. CDR3 DNA: TGTGCCAGCACCGTTGGAGGGGAGGGTTACAATGAGCAGTTCTTC. Its translation is CASTVGGEGYNEQFF.

The chain couples TRBV3-1 to TRBJ2-5; D possibly corresponds to TRBD1 (5 bases). Germline V gives CDR1 LGHDT, CDR2 YNNKEL (reference sequence). The CDR3 totals 14 residues. V dropped 1 base and J dropped 1 base, with 7 bases sitting between them. The CDR3 protein is CASSQVGAQETQYF. CDR3 nucleotides: TGTGCCAGCAGCCAAGTAGGGGCCCAAGAGACCCAGTACTTC.

This clonotype has a count of ten or more. The gene calls are TRBV28 and TRBJ1-4; TRBD1 is a possible D gene (5 bases). With 2 bases removed from V and 0 bases from J, the gap between germline ends came to 7 bases. Germline CDR1 and CDR2: MDHEN and SYDVKM. The CDR3 length is 15 residues. CDR3 region: CASSLPTATNEKLFF. The DNA of the CDR3 is TGTGCCAGCAGTTTACCGACAGCAACTAATGAAAAACTGTTTTTT.

This clonotype has a count of ten or more. The chain carries TRBV12-3 or TRBV12-4 and TRBJ1-5; 11 nucleotides align to TRBD1. This CDR3 spans 16 amino acids. The J segment lost 4 bases and the V segment lost 6 bases, leaving 8 bases of the junction unmatched. In DNA, the CDR3 is TGTGCCAGCAGCGGGGGACAGGGGGGTCTAAATCAGCCCCAGCATTTT. Its translation: CASSGGQGGLNQPQHF.

Ten or more counts support this clonotype. This chain links TRBV5-6 with TRBJ2-3; D possibly matches TRBD1 or TRBD2 (6 bases each). Germline assignment: CDR1 SGHDT and CDR2 YYEEEE. V lost 2 bases, J lost 4 bases, and 11 bases lay in between. This CDR3 has 14 amino acids. CDR3: CASSLTGTSDTQYF. Written as DNA, the CDR3 is TGTGCCAGCAGCTTAACAGGGACTTCAGATACGCAGTATTTT.

In this sample, this clonotype turned up many times. The rearrangement links TRBV12-3 or TRBV12-4 to TRBJ2-7; 8 bases line up with TRBD1. The CDR3 extends over 13 amino acids. V dropped 3 bases and J dropped 5; count of bases not matched to a gene: 3. CDR3 DNA sequence: TGTGCCAGCAGTTTGGACAGGGTCCACGAGCAGTACTTC. This gives the protein CASSLDRVHEQYF.

The J gene is TRBJ2-5, the V gene TRBV20-1, with 7 positions matching TRBD2. The J segment lost 4 bases and the V segment lost 5 bases, leaving 19 bases of the junction unmatched. The germline gives CDR1 DFQATT, CDR2 SNEGSKA (reference sequence). This CDR3 comprises 17 residues. The CDR3 DNA reads as TGCAGTGCTCGTTCCCCCGCGAGCGGGGATGGGACAGAGACCCAGTACTTC. Amino acids: CSARSPASGDGTETQYF.